These T cell receptor beta chains were read from a single sample in a study of T cell responses to AZD1222 COVID-19 vaccine. Sequencing used immunoSEQ multiplex PCR; TCRdb keeps in-frame clones, though not all of them. This table has around 84,000 clones, roughly 85% appearing once. Sequenced here: peripheral blood, sampled on day 0 of AZD1222 vaccination. Receptors were obtained from an adult in good health. CDR3s leave out the opening cysteine and the closing phenylalanine or tryptophan. The order of the fields is J gene, clone size, V gene, D gene, CDR3 protein. D genes are given only for firm matches. Rows may omit the clone size; those that give it use once, few, many or a size class.

TRBJ2-2 NA TRBV12-5 TRBD2 ASGLSPGLAGVGTGELF
TRBJ1-2 NA TRBV14 NA ASSQDLGARGYT
TRBJ2-2 NA TRBV27 NA ASSFMANTGELF
TRBJ1-2 once TRBV9 TRBD1 ASSPWGGGNGYT
TRBJ1-1 NA TRBV18 NA ASSPDSLMNTEAF
TRBJ2-3 NA TRBV7-2 NA ASSLGIAGTDTQY
TRBJ2-7 NA TRBV5-1 TRBD2 ASSPLQRDSYEQY
TRBJ1-1 NA TRBV30 NA AWTPLGGAF
TRBJ2-3 few TRBV10-3 NA AISEGTWTSGRDTQY
TRBJ1-4 NA TRBV3-1/TRBV3-2 TRBD1 ASSQTGGSEKLF
TRBJ2-1 NA TRBV7-9 NA ASSLPQGGTFDNEQF
TRBJ1-5 once TRBV7-2 NA ASSLLNRVAGINQPQH
TRBJ1-6 NA TRBV3-1/TRBV3-2 TRBD1 ASSHPRQGALVLH
TRBJ2-1 NA TRBV3-1/TRBV3-2 TRBD1 ASSRSPGQGIYNEQF
TRBJ1-4 NA TRBV2 NA ASSTNEGQEKLF
TRBJ2-5 NA TRBV6-1 NA ASSDFGPQETQY
TRBJ2-5 NA TRBV9 NA ASSVDRGMMRETQY
TRBJ2-1 NA TRBV20-1 NA SASGPDEQF
TRBJ2-1 NA TRBV4-2 TRBD2 ASSQDVDTSGRFNEQF
TRBJ2-1 few TRBV11-2 TRBD1 ASSPGQGAFNEQF
TRBJ1-1 NA TRBV21-1 NA AMDGTVLEAF
TRBJ1-3 NA TRBV6-6 NA ASSIFPGDSGNTIY
TRBJ1-5 NA TRBV6-1 NA ASSELGVGDQPQH
TRBJ1-2 NA TRBV7-9 TRBD1 ASSARGQGANYGYT
TRBJ1-5 NA TRBV6-5 NA ASSYSGDQPQH
TRBJ1-2 NA TRBV5-6 NA ASSGTGGHYGYT
TRBJ2-7 NA TRBV19 NA ASSIKRDYEQY
TRBJ2-4 NA TRBV6-5 NA ASSYSKAAAKNIQY
TRBJ1-1 NA TRBV4-1 NA ASRGGGGGTEAF
TRBJ2-1 NA TRBV19 TRBD1 ASRRGDRVYNEQF
TRBJ1-1 NA TRBV9 NA ASSVDIISGATEAF
TRBJ2-2 NA TRBV14 NA ASSYGQPPRGAF
TRBJ2-3 NA TRBV19 TRBD1 ASSFRQGTGADTQY
TRBJ2-5 NA TRBV11-1 TRBD1 ASSLAGTAETQY
TRBJ2-2 NA TRBV12-3/TRBV12-4 NA ASTKPGELF
TRBJ2-1 NA TRBV29-1 NA SVGVASEDNEQF
TRBJ2-7 NA TRBV13 TRBD2 ASSRTPGLAGAEQY
TRBJ2-1 NA TRBV21-1 NA ASSKKSGIANEQF